Shown below are 3 T cell receptor beta chains from a single sample sequenced in a study of blood T cell repertoires in COVID-19. TCRdb keeps only in-frame clones here, not all; method: immunoSEQ multiplex PCR. The sample lists tens of thousands of clones; around 91% were seen once. Sequencing input: peripheral blood. All receptors derive from a woman aged 60-75 years with active COVID-19.

This chain connects TRBV5-1 to TRBJ1-1, with a weak D call TRBD1 (5 bases). The germline V and J ends were trimmed by 4 bases and 2 bases, with 15 bases remaining between them. CDR3 size: 15 residues. CDR1 SGHRS and CDR2 YFSETQ come from the germline V gene. The CDR3 here is CASSPGGVLNTEAFF. The CDR3 DNA follows: TGCGCCAGCAGCCCCGGGGGGGTCCTTAACACTGAAGCTTTCTTT.

The chain joins TRBV4-2 to TRBJ2-1; D perhaps matches TRBD2 (6 bases). The CDR3 has 19 residues. Germline assignment: CDR1 LGHNA and CDR2 YNFKEQ. Trimming took 0 bases from V and 4 from J, leaving 22 bases between them. CDR3 sequence reads: CASSQDNAGLRGSYNEQFF. CDR3 sequence (DNA): TGTGCCAGCAGCCAAGATAATGCGGGACTCCGGGGTTCGTACAATGAGCAGTTCTTC.

The chain uses TRBV5-6 and TRBJ1-1, with 9 bases that match TRBD1. Germline CDR1 and CDR2: SGHDT and YYEEEE. V was pared by 2 bases and J by 1 base, with 3 bases of the junction left unmatched. This CDR3 contains 15 residues. The CDR3 loop is CASSFGTGRNTEAFF. The CDR3 DNA reads TGTGCCAGCAGCTTTGGGACAGGGAGGAACACTGAAGCTTTCTTT.